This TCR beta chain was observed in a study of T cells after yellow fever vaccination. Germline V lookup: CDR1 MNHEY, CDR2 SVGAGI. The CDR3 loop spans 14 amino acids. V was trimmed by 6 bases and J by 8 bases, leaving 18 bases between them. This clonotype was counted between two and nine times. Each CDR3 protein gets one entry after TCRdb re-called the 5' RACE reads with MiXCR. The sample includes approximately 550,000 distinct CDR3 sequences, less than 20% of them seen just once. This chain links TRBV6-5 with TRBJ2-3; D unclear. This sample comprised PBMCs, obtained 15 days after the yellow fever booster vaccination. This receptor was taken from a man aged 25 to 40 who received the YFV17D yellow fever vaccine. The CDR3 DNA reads TGTGCCAGCAGCCGAGGTCTAGGGATTGGTACGCAGTATTTT. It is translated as CASSRGLGIGTQYF.